What follows describes a single T cell receptor beta chain. The junction and the germline gene differ at one end; a read error may be behind it. Making TCR beta cDNA involved around 500 ng total RNA and a constant-region primer. Three nested multiplex PCR rounds of slightly modified ARM-PCR generated TCR beta libraries. A C-beta reverse primer and TRBV1-TRBV30 forward primers served in each of the first two PCR rounds, at about 10 cycles apiece. A single record per CDR3 protein comes from TCRdb applying MiXCR to the multiplex PCR reads. The table has about 44,000 distinct CDR3 sequences, about 75% seen once. Each 20-30 mg portion of unsorted bulk tissue served as the source for co-extraction of RNA and DNA. With chronic HBV infection, the patients were also treatment-naive. Germline CDR1 is MGHRA and CDR2 is YSYEKL. The CDR3 has 12 residues. These data belong to a study of tumor-infiltrating lymphocytes in primary liver carcinoma.

The receptor comes from a woman aged 25 to 39 with primary liver carcinoma and hepatitis B virus infection. Sequencing input: tumor-adjacent normal liver tissue. This chain joins TRBV4-1 and TRBJ2-5; D perhaps matches TRBD2 (7 bases). In DNA, the CDR3 is TGCGCCAGCAGAGGGGGGGGCGAGACCCTGTACTTC. This codes for CASRGGGETLYF.